The 13 T cell receptor beta chains below come from one sample, sequenced in a study of blood T cell repertoires in COVID-19. The assay was immunoSEQ multiplex PCR, and TCRdb's table has in-frame clones only and misses some. The top ten clones hold 0.6% to 0.9% of a sample with 150,000 to 250,000 clones, about 95% of them seen once. Material for sequencing was peripheral blood. The source is a man aged 25-40 years with COVID-19, enrolled during active disease.

This chain connects TRBV6-1 to TRBJ1-2; D remains ambiguous. The V end was cut by 0 bases, the J end by 4 bases, with 12 bases between. CDR3 size: 15 residues. The germline V gene has CDR1 MNHNS and CDR2 SASEGT. This CDR3 is CASSEAQQSSYGYTF. The CDR3 DNA reads TGTGCCAGCAGTGAAGCACAGCAGTCTTCCTATGGCTACACCTTC.

This rearrangement joins TRBV7-7 to TRBJ2-5; 7 bases map to TRBD1. Germline-derived CDR1 and CDR2 are SSHAT and FNYEAQ (reference sequence). This CDR3 contains 14 residues. Losses at the gene ends were 5 bases for V and 3 bases for J; bases not matched to a gene: 6. The DNA of the CDR3 is TGTGCCAGCAGCCCGGGGACAGCCAAAGAGACCCAGTACTTC. Its protein is CASSPGTAKETQYF.

This chain uses TRBV19 with TRBJ1-5, with 7 bases matching TRBD1. The CDR3 extends over 13 amino acids. Germline V gives CDR1 LNHDA, CDR2 SQIVND (reference sequence). The V and J ends lost 6 bases and 7 bases, in that order; junction bases with no gene match: 6. The CDR3 sequence is CASSTGADQPQHF. CDR3 DNA sequence: TGTGCCAGTAGCACAGGGGCCGACCAGCCCCAGCATTTT.

This clone came up once. The chain combines TRBV14 with TRBJ2-5; 8 bases line up with TRBD2. Germline V gene lookup returns CDR1 SGHDN and CDR2 FVKESK. The CDR3 covers 16 residues. J lost 5 bases, V lost 1 base, and 9 bases had no gene match. The CDR3 sequence: CASSQADGGAGETQYF. The CDR3 DNA reads as TGTGCCAGCAGCCAAGCCGACGGGGGGGCCGGGGAGACCCAGTACTTC.

The chain combines TRBV5-1 with TRBJ2-1; TRBD1 matches 8 bases. This CDR3 has 14 amino acids. Germline lookup yields CDR1 SGHRS and CDR2 YFSETQ. J gave up 10 bases and V 4 bases, and 10 bases lay outside the gene matches. CDR3 residues: CASSPGGTGDEQFF. In nucleotides, the CDR3 is TGCGCCAGCAGCCCAGGTGGGACAGGTGACGAGCAGTTCTTC.

V usage is TRBV5-4 and J usage is TRBJ1-3, with 10 bases identical to TRBD1. With V trimmed by 3 bases and J by 3 bases, 3 bases remained unmatched. This CDR3 has 15 amino acids. CDR1 and CDR2 from the germline V gene are SGHNT and YYREEE (reference sequence). CDR3 bases: TGTGCCAGCAGCTACCGGGACAGGGGTGGAAACACCATATATTTT. Amino acid sequence: CASSYRDRGGNTIYF.

V is TRBV5-1 and J is TRBJ2-3; 12 positions match TRBD2. V shed 3 bases, J shed 5 bases, and the junction held 1 base outside the gene matches. CDR3 length: 14 amino acids. Germline-derived CDR1 and CDR2 are SGHRS and YFSETQ. The CDR3 region has the DNA TGCGCCAGCAGCTGGACTAGCGGGGAAGATACGCAGTATTTT. This codes for CASSWTSGEDTQYF.

This clone occurred once. The chain has TRBV30 and TRBJ2-3, with a tentative D call TRBD2 (5 bases). The ends were cut back, 6 bases at V and 0 bases at J, with 19 bases in the middle. Germline CDR1 and CDR2: GTSNPN and SVGIG (reference sequence). The CDR3 is 16 amino acids. The DNA for the CDR3 is TGTGCCTGCCTCCCCGGGGAGCATTCTAGCACAGATACGCAGTATTTT. Protein: CACLPGEHSSTDTQYF.

The chain joins TRBV6-2 or TRBV6-3 to TRBJ2-1, with TRBD2 matching 14 bases. Trimming cost V 7 bases and J 9 bases; bases outside gene matches: 8. Looked up from germline, CDR1 is MNHEY and CDR2 is SVGEGT. This CDR3 region has 15 residues. The CDR3 DNA is TGTGCCAGCAACCCGACTAGCGGGGGGGCAGGTGAGCAGTTCTTC. It is translated as CASNPTSGGAGEQFF.

This chain connects TRBV5-4 to TRBJ2-1; 9 bases match TRBD1. This CDR3 is built from 14 residues. The germline V gene encodes CDR1 SGHNT and CDR2 YYREEE (reference sequence). Trimming cost V 2 bases and J 7 bases; bases outside gene matches: 4. The CDR3 loop reads CASSFGQGLNEQFF. The CDR3, as DNA: TGTGCCAGCAGCTTTGGACAGGGGCTAAATGAGCAGTTCTTC.

This CDR3 reads CASSDPRQGGSGGYTF. The DNA of the CDR3 is TGTGCCAGTAGTGACCCTCGACAGGGCGGTTCAGGTGGCTACACCTTC. The chain carries TRBV19 and TRBJ1-2; 7 bases agree with TRBD1. The CDR3 contains 16 residues. Germline V gives CDR1 LNHDA, CDR2 SQIVND (reference sequence). J was trimmed by 7 bases and V by 5 bases; bases with no gene match: 16.

The V and J genes are TRBV3-1 (or the pseudogene TRBV3-2) and TRBJ1-2, with 7 bases fitting TRBD1. J lost 0 bases, V lost 4 bases, and 11 bases had no gene match. The germline V gene has CDR1 LGHDT and CDR2 YNNKEL (reference sequence). This CDR3 is built from 17 residues. CDR3 protein: CASSLRQGREANYGYTF. CDR3 in DNA: TGTGCCAGCAGCCTCCGACAGGGCAGAGAAGCTAACTATGGCTACACCTTC.

The chain recombines TRBV9 with TRBJ1-4; D is perhaps TRBD1 (5 bases). Looked up from germline, CDR1 is SGDLS and CDR2 is YYNGEE. Deletions cut 4 bases from V and 7 bases from J, with 20 bases between. The CDR3 is made up of 16 amino acids. CDR3 nucleotides: TGTGCCAGCAGCAACGGATATGGGGGGAGGGGTGAAAAACTGTTTTTT. Amino acids: CASSNGYGGRGEKLFF.